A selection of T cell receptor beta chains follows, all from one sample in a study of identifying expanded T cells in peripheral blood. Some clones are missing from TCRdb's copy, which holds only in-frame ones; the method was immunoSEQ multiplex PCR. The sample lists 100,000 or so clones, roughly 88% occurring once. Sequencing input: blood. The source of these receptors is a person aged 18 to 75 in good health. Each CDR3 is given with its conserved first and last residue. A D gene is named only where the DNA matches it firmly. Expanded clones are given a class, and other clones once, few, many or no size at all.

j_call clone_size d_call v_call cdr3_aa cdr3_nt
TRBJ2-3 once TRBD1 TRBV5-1 CASSLMSLAQGGTQYF TGCGCCAGCAGCTTGATGAGTCTAGCACAGGGGGGTACGCAGTATTTT
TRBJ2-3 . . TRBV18 CASSPLGEWSTDTQYF TGTGCCAGCTCACCACTGGGGGAATGGTCCACAGATACGCAGTATTTT
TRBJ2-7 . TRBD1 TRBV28 CASSFPGQGSYEQYF TGTGCCAGCAGTTTTCCGGGACAGGGCTCCTACGAGCAGTACTTC
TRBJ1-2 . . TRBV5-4 CASSLARSGYTF TGTGCCAGCAGCTTGGCAAGGTCTGGCTACACCTTC
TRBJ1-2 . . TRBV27 CASSFQGANYGYTF TGTGCCAGCAGTTTTCAGGGAGCTAACTATGGCTACACCTTC
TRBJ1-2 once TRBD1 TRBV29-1 CSVIRDRGDNYGYTF TGCAGCGTTATCCGGGACAGGGGGGATAACTATGGCTACACCTTC
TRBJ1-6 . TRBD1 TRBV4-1 CASSQEVVGTANSPLHF TGCGCCAGCAGCCAAGAGGTCGTCGGGACAGCTAATTCACCCCTCCACTTT
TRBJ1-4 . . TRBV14 CASSQEGEKLFF TGTGCCAGCAGCCAAGAAGGTGAAAAACTGTTTTTT
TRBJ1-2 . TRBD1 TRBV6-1 CASSAPQGANYGYTF TGTGCCAGCAGTGCGCCGCAGGGGGCAAACTATGGCTACACCTTC
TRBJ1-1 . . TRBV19 CASSIYGQGNTEAFF TGTGCCAGTAGTATTTACGGCCAGGGGAACACTGAAGCTTTCTTT
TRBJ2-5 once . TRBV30 CAWSVPPAETQYF TGTGCCTGGAGTGTACCCCCTGCTGAGACCCAGTACTTC
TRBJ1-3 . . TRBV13 CATSPTSGNTIYF TGTGCCACCTCCCCCACCTCTGGAAACACCATATATTTT